The source of this T cell receptor (beta chain) is a study of blood T cells in healthy people across ages. In the case of this clonotype: Its antigen is as yet unknown.

Study-wide points: Long-lived donors had more naive CD4+ cells and higher diversity than aged donors.

Then a second PCR, running roughly 7 to 11 cycles, was carried out with a sample-barcoded 5' primer and a J-beta primer mix. MiXCR was run by TCRdb on the 5' RACE reads, yielding one entry per CDR3 protein. The repertoire holds 550,000 to 700,000 distinct CDR3 sequences, 27% seen once, with about a fifth in the top ten. Sequencing used blood. This clonotype was obtained from a woman in her seventies in good health.

CDR3 protein: CASSYDRGSGGNTIYF. CDR3 sequence (DNA): TGTGCCAGCAGTTACGACAGGGGGTCGGGAGGAAACACCATATATTTT. V and J are TRBV6-6 and TRBJ1-3; 9 bases are shared with TRBD1. Trimming took 2 bases from V and 4 from J; bases not matched to a gene: 6. This CDR3 spans 16 amino acids. The germline CDR1 and CDR2 sequences are MNHNY and SVGAGI (reference sequence).